This is a list of T cell receptor beta chains from one sample in a study of T cells in Graves' hyperthyroidism and ophthalmopathy. TCRdb re-called the multiplex PCR reads with MiXCR, one entry per CDR3 protein. The sample has about 380,000 distinct CDR3 sequences, about 14% seen once. Sequencing was carried out using blood. The receptors were gathered from a woman aged 25-40 years with Graves' ophthalmopathy. CDR3s include the opening cysteine and the closing phenylalanine or tryptophan. Each record gives: J gene, D gene, clone size, V gene, CDR3 protein, CDR3 DNA. A D gene is named only where the DNA matches it firmly. The size of a clone is reported for some rows only, either as once, few or many, or as a class for expanded clones.

j_call: TRBJ1-1
d_call: TRBD1
clone_size: few
v_call: TRBV9
cdr3_aa: CASSRDSKNTEAFF
cdr3_nt: TGTGCCAGCTCCCGGGACAGCAAGAACACTGAAGCTTTCTTT

j_call: TRBJ2-2
d_call: TRBD2
clone_size: many
v_call: TRBV13
cdr3_aa: CASSPPTLAGTGELFF
cdr3_nt: TGTGCCAGCAGCCCCCCCACGCTAGCGGGCACCGGGGAGCTGTTTTTT

j_call: TRBJ2-2
d_call: NA
clone_size: NA
v_call: TRBV11-3
cdr3_aa: CASSPPAGVFSGELFF
cdr3_nt: TGTGCCAGCAGCCCCCCGGCAGGGGTTTTTTCCGGGGAGCTGTTTTTT

j_call: TRBJ2-4
d_call: NA
clone_size: NA
v_call: TRBV20-1
cdr3_aa: CSASPRGGRKNIQYF
cdr3_nt: TGCAGTGCTTCTCCTCGTGGGGGCCGCAAAAACATTCAGTACTTC

j_call: TRBJ2-1
d_call: TRBD2
clone_size: NA
v_call: TRBV28
cdr3_aa: CASSTGLAGNEQFF
cdr3_nt: TGTGCCAGCAGCACGGGACTAGCGGGGAATGAGCAGTTCTTC

j_call: TRBJ2-3
d_call: NA
clone_size: many
v_call: TRBV14
cdr3_aa: CASSVRVSTDTQYF
cdr3_nt: TGTGCCAGCAGCGTCCGGGTCAGCACAGATACGCAGTATTTT

j_call: TRBJ2-3
d_call: NA
clone_size: many
v_call: TRBV5-1
cdr3_aa: CASSLDGAGTDTQYF
cdr3_nt: TGCGCCAGCAGCTTGGATGGAGCTGGCACAGATACGCAGTATTTT

j_call: TRBJ1-5
d_call: NA
clone_size: many
v_call: TRBV5-5
cdr3_aa: CASSRDSYQPQHF
cdr3_nt: TGTGCCAGCAGCCGAGACAGCTATCAGCCCCAGCATTTT

j_call: TRBJ2-5
d_call: TRBD2
clone_size: many
v_call: TRBV5-1
cdr3_aa: CASSLDGLAISPQETQYF
cdr3_nt: TGCGCCAGCAGCTTGGATGGACTAGCCATCTCCCCCCAAGAGACCCAGTACTTC

j_call: TRBJ2-7
d_call: NA
clone_size: many
v_call: TRBV27
cdr3_aa: CASSHKLGYYEQYF
cdr3_nt: TGTGCCAGCAGTCACAAACTAGGATACTACGAGCAGTACTTC

j_call: TRBJ2-5
d_call: NA
clone_size: NA
v_call: TRBV14
cdr3_aa: CTSSRSFEGGIAETQYF
cdr3_nt: TGTACCAGCAGCCGCTCCTTTGAAGGGGGAATAGCAGAGACCCAGTACTTC

j_call: TRBJ2-7
d_call: NA
clone_size: many
v_call: TRBV7-9
cdr3_aa: CASSLEGHREQYF
cdr3_nt: TGTGCCAGCAGCTTAGAGGGACATCGGGAGCAGTACTTC

j_call: TRBJ2-2
d_call: TRBD2
clone_size: NA
v_call: TRBV30
cdr3_aa: CAWSGLAGGNTGELFF
cdr3_nt: TGTGCCTGGAGTGGACTAGCGGGGGGAAATACCGGGGAGCTGTTTTTT

j_call: TRBJ2-3
d_call: TRBD2
clone_size: many
v_call: TRBV20-1
cdr3_aa: CSARDSFSGASGDTQYF
cdr3_nt: TGCAGTGCTAGAGATTCGTTTAGCGGGGCCTCCGGGGATACGCAGTATTTT

j_call: TRBJ1-5
d_call: NA
clone_size: many
v_call: TRBV18
cdr3_aa: CASCAGYNQPQHF
cdr3_nt: TGTGCCAGCTGTGCAGGATACAATCAGCCCCAGCATTTT

j_call: TRBJ1-2
d_call: NA
clone_size: many
v_call: TRBV11-2
cdr3_aa: CASSLDLGTIEGYTF
cdr3_nt: TGTGCCAGCAGCTTAGATCTAGGGACAATTGAAGGCTACACCTTC

j_call: TRBJ1-5
d_call: NA
clone_size: many
v_call: TRBV24-1
cdr3_aa: CATSDPPDNQPQHF
cdr3_nt: TGTGCCACCAGTGATCCGCCGGACAATCAGCCCCAGCATTTT

j_call: TRBJ1-1
d_call: TRBD1
clone_size: many
v_call: TRBV5-1
cdr3_aa: CASSNIQGANTEAFF
cdr3_nt: TGCGCCAGCAGCAACATACAGGGGGCGAACACTGAAGCTTTCTTT

j_call: TRBJ1-1
d_call: NA
clone_size: once
v_call: TRBV2
cdr3_aa: CASSEAGGYMNTEAFF
cdr3_nt: TGTGCCAGCAGTGAAGCGGGAGGGTACATGAACACTGAAGCTTTCTTT

j_call: TRBJ1-2
d_call: TRBD1
clone_size: few
v_call: TRBV18
cdr3_aa: CASSSIPTPQGGNYGYTF
cdr3_nt: TGTGCCAGCTCATCTATTCCGACCCCCCAAGGGGGCAACTATGGCTACACCTTC

j_call: TRBJ2-1
d_call: NA
clone_size: NA
v_call: TRBV5-8
cdr3_aa: CAPSASSSYNEQFF
cdr3_nt: TGTGCCCCCAGCGCTAGCAGCTCCTACAATGAGCAGTTCTTC

j_call: TRBJ1-1
d_call: TRBD1
clone_size: many
v_call: TRBV5-1
cdr3_aa: CASTRTGGYPAFF
cdr3_nt: TGCGCCAGCACTCGGACAGGGGGCTACCCAGCTTTCTTT

j_call: TRBJ2-3
d_call: TRBD2
clone_size: NA
v_call: TRBV7-3
cdr3_aa: CASSLTFTSGIPTDTQYF
cdr3_nt: TGTGCCAGCAGCTTAACGTTTACTAGCGGGATACCCACCGATACGCAGTATTTT

j_call: TRBJ1-1
d_call: NA
clone_size: many
v_call: TRBV4-1
cdr3_aa: CASSQARLPGRNTEAFF
cdr3_nt: TGCGCCAGCAGCCAAGCCCGACTCCCCGGGAGGAACACTGAAGCTTTCTTT

j_call: TRBJ2-5
d_call: NA
clone_size: many
v_call: TRBV11-1
cdr3_aa: CASSLAGPGPRATQYF
cdr3_nt: TGTGCCAGCAGCTTAGCGGGTCCGGGACCCAGGGCGACCCAGTACTTC

j_call: TRBJ2-6
d_call: NA
clone_size: NA
v_call: TRBV7-2
cdr3_aa: CASSTRSGANVLTF
cdr3_nt: TGTGCCAGCAGCACCAGATCAGGGGCCAACGTCCTGACTTTC

j_call: TRBJ2-3
d_call: TRBD1
clone_size: many
v_call: TRBV5-1
cdr3_aa: CASSLVGQGDITDTQYF
cdr3_nt: TGCGCCAGCAGCTTGGTTGGACAGGGCGATATTACAGATACGCAGTATTTT

j_call: TRBJ2-7
d_call: TRBD2
clone_size: NA
v_call: TRBV6-2/TRBV6-3
cdr3_aa: CASGREAGGKEQYF
cdr3_nt: TGTGCCAGCGGTCGCGAGGCGGGGGGTAAGGAGCAGTACTTC

j_call: TRBJ2-5
d_call: NA
clone_size: many
v_call: TRBV7-9
cdr3_aa: CASSLKATDSLIGDF
cdr3_nt: TGTGCCAGCAGCTTAAAGGCTACGGACAGTCTAATAGGGGACTTC

j_call: TRBJ1-5
d_call: NA
clone_size: NA
v_call: TRBV5-1
cdr3_aa: CASSLWGPQPNQPQHF
cdr3_nt: TGCGCCAGCAGCCTGTGGGGGCCTCAACCCAATCAGCCCCAGCATTTT

j_call: TRBJ2-2
d_call: NA
clone_size: NA
v_call: TRBV5-6
cdr3_aa: CASSPTGRAGELFF
cdr3_nt: TGTGCCAGCAGCCCGACAGGGAGGGCCGGGGAGCTGTTTTTT

j_call: TRBJ2-1
d_call: NA
clone_size: NA
v_call: TRBV10-1
cdr3_aa: CASSEHQGYEQFF
cdr3_nt: TGCGCCAGCAGTGAGCATCAGGGGTATGAGCAGTTCTTC

j_call: TRBJ2-5
d_call: TRBD2
clone_size: NA
v_call: TRBV20-1
cdr3_aa: CSARDGAGNQETQYF
cdr3_nt: TGCAGTGCTAGAGATGGAGCGGGGAACCAAGAGACCCAGTACTTC

j_call: TRBJ2-3
d_call: NA
clone_size: many
v_call: TRBV5-1
cdr3_aa: CASSPAWGQGDTQYF
cdr3_nt: TGCGCCAGCAGCCCCGCTTGGGGCCAGGGTGATACGCAGTATTTT

j_call: TRBJ2-5
d_call: NA
clone_size: many
v_call: TRBV28
cdr3_aa: CASGQPTETQYF
cdr3_nt: TGTGCCAGCGGGCAGCCAACAGAGACCCAGTACTTC

j_call: TRBJ2-3
d_call: NA
clone_size: NA
v_call: TRBV4-1
cdr3_aa: CAGQRTIFSTDTQYF
cdr3_nt: TGCGCCGGACAACGGACTATCTTTAGCACAGATACGCAGTATTTT

j_call: TRBJ1-2
d_call: NA
clone_size: few
v_call: TRBV9
cdr3_aa: CASSDPAYGYTF
cdr3_nt: TGTGCCAGCAGCGACCCCGCCTATGGCTACACCTTC

j_call: TRBJ2-3
d_call: NA
clone_size: many
v_call: TRBV12-3/TRBV12-4
cdr3_aa: CASSLAGTPDTDTQYF
cdr3_nt: TGTGCCAGCAGTTTAGCCGGGACACCCGACACAGATACGCAGTATTTT

j_call: TRBJ1-1
d_call: NA
clone_size: many
v_call: TRBV5-5
cdr3_aa: CASSFTSLSTEAFF
cdr3_nt: TGTGCCAGCAGTTTTACGTCTCTCTCGACTGAAGCTTTCTTT

j_call: TRBJ2-3
d_call: NA
clone_size: many
v_call: TRBV2
cdr3_aa: CADQGTDTQYF
cdr3_nt: TGTGCCGACCAAGGCACAGATACGCAGTATTTT

j_call: TRBJ2-1
d_call: NA
clone_size: many
v_call: TRBV30
cdr3_aa: CAWGRTTYNEQFF
cdr3_nt: TGTGCCTGGGGACGGACGACCTACAATGAGCAGTTCTTC